This T cell receptor (beta chain) was documented in a study of shared clonotypes between healthy human individuals. Across the study: The study used three CD4 naive, three CD4 memory, two CD8 naive and one CD8 memory plate per donor. Overall study results and limits: Among donors, sharing of clonotypes was expected to be affected by sequencing depth.

Only in-frame clones appear in the TCRdb table, and some are missing; sequencing was by immunoSEQ multiplex PCR. This sample carries around 750,000 clones, roughly 70% of them seen once, and the ten largest clones take approximately 1.6%. Regarding this clone: The antigen remains unidentified. Other nucleotide sequences from this sample produce the same CDR3.

CDR3 size: 15 residues. With 0 bases removed from V and 3 bases from J, the gap between germline ends came to 10 bases. CDR1 is SGHRS, CDR2 YFSETQ, per germline. Source material: memory CD4+ T cells sorted from blood. The subset: CD45RA-negative fraction. The V and J genes are TRBV5-1 and TRBJ2-1; D call uncertain. This TCR derives from a woman aged 25 to 45 in good health. CDR3: CASSLGSAGYNEQFF. CDR3 DNA sequence: TGCGCCAGCAGCTTGGGGTCCGCCGGCTACAATGAGCAGTTCTTC.